Shown below are 16 T cell receptor beta chains from a single sample sequenced in a study of neurological immune-mediated disorders. TCRdb re-called the 5' RACE reads with MiXCR, one entry per CDR3 protein. Of 70,000 to 75,000 distinct CDR3 sequences in the sample, roughly an eighth were seen once. This sample's time point: longitudinal time-point 1 (baseline). Sequencing was carried out using PBMCs. Receptors were obtained from a female donor with HTLV-1-associated myelopathy (HAM/TSP).

The chain is built from TRBV10-3 and TRBJ2-5, with TRBD2 matching over 15 bases. Per germline, CDR1 ENHRY and CDR2 SYGVKD. With V trimmed by 3 bases and J by 2 bases, 10 bases remained unmatched. The CDR3 sequence is 19 residues long. The DNA for the CDR3 is TGTGCCATCAGTGAACACCCTGGGACTAGCGGGGGGCAGCAAGAGACCCAGTACTTC. Its protein product is CAISEHPGTSGGQQETQYF.

The sample holds many counts of this clonotype. The CDR3 is CASSLGGANEKLFF. DNA of the CDR3: TGTGCCAGCAGTTTGGGAGGGGCTAATGAAAAACTGTTTTTT. The chain combines TRBV28 with TRBJ1-4; possibly TRBD1 for D (5 bases). CDR3 size: 14 residues. The germline V gene encodes CDR1 MDHEN and CDR2 SYDVKM. Trimming pared 3 bases from V and 3 bases from J, leaving 8 bases between.

This clonotype was seen repeatedly, ten times or more. V gene TRBV28 combines with J gene TRBJ2-1; 11 bases agree with TRBD2. Germline V gene data show CDR1 as MDHEN and CDR2 as SYDVKM. The CDR3 totals 15 residues. Trimming removed 5 bases from V and 4 bases from J; junction bases left unmatched: 4. CDR3 sequence reads: CASSTGTSGYNEQFF. As DNA, the CDR3 is TGTGCCAGCAGTACCGGGACTAGCGGATACAATGAGCAGTTCTTC. Drawing the rest from reference TRBV28 and TRBJ2-1, the complete variable domain is DVKVTQSSRYLVKRTGEKVFLECVQDMDHENMFWYRQDPGLGLRLIYFSYDVKMKEKGDIPEGYSVSREKKERFSLILESASTNQTSMYLCASSTGTSGYNEQFFGPGTRLTVL.

This clonotype appeared many times. The chain joins TRBV7-2 to TRBJ2-2, with 8 bases identical to TRBD2. Trimming cost V 7 bases and J 6 bases; bases outside gene matches: 10. The CDR3 is made up of 15 amino acids. Germline V gene sequence: CDR1 SGHTA, CDR2 FQGNSA. The CDR3 DNA reads TGTGCCAGCACCCCAGGCGGGGGGCTAGCCGGGGAGCTGTTTTTT. Translated: CASTPGGGLAGELFF.

This clonotype showed up just once. The chain employs TRBV20-1 and TRBJ1-1; D might be TRBD1 (5 bases). Germline CDR1 is DFQATT and CDR2 is SNEGSKA (reference sequence). The CDR3 length is 14 residues. Trimming took 3 bases from V and 4 from J, leaving 15 bases between them. CDR3 sequence (DNA): TGCAGTGCTAGCCTGGGGCACCGGACCACTGAAGCTTTCTTT. The encoded protein is CSASLGHRTTEAFF.

The chain employs TRBV28 and TRBJ2-3; the D is unclear. Germline V gene data show CDR1 as MDHEN and CDR2 as SYDVKM. V lost 6 bases, J lost 4 bases, and 11 bases lay in between. This CDR3 comprises 13 residues. The CDR3 sequence is CASSQPRADTQYF. For the CDR3, the DNA is TGTGCCAGCAGCCAACCAAGGGCAGATACGCAGTATTTT. The full variable domain, completed using reference TRBV28 and TRBJ2-3, is DVKVTQSSRYLVKRTGEKVFLECVQDMDHENMFWYRQDPGLGLRLIYFSYDVKMKEKGDIPEGYSVSREKKERFSLILESASTNQTSMYLCASSQPRADTQYFGPGTRLTVL.

This clonotype was seen ten or more times. The V and J genes are TRBV28 and TRBJ2-5; tentatively, D is TRBD2 (5 bases). CDR1 is MDHEN, CDR2 SYDVKM, per germline. The CDR3 is 13 residues long. The germline V and J ends were trimmed by 2 bases and 5 bases, with 9 bases remaining between them. The CDR3, as DNA: TGTGCCAGCAGTTTACGGGGTTCGGAGACCCAGTACTTC. It translates to CASSLRGSETQYF.

This clonotype was observed many times. The chain joins TRBV9 to TRBJ2-7, with TRBD2 matching 9 bases. This CDR3 has 17 residues. V shed 0 bases, J shed 0 bases, and the junction held 7 bases outside the gene matches. From germline, CDR1 is SGDLS and CDR2 YYNGEE. For the CDR3, the DNA is TGTGCCAGCAGCGTAGGAGTAGCGGGGGTTCTCTCCTACGAGCAGTACTTC. It yields the protein CASSVGVAGVLSYEQYF.

The gene calls are TRBV20-1 and TRBJ2-1; 7 bases line up with TRBD1. The CDR3 contains 18 residues. Germline loops: CDR1 DFQATT, CDR2 SNEGSKA (reference sequence). The V segment lost 6 bases and the J segment 3 bases; nucleotides outside the gene matches: 20. The CDR3 reads CSAHAGQDTSNNYNEQFF. The CDR3 DNA is TGCAGTGCCCACGCCGGACAGGACACATCCAACAACTACAATGAGCAGTTCTTC.

This clonotype was seen repeatedly, ten times or more. The chain links TRBV7-2 to TRBJ2-2; 7 nucleotides line up with TRBD1. From germline, CDR1 is SGHTA and CDR2 FQGNSA. V shed 5 bases and J 5 bases; nucleotides not matched to a gene: 20. The CDR3 covers 19 residues. CDR3 residues: CASSHPITIRQGWTGELFF. For the CDR3, the DNA is TGTGCCAGCAGCCATCCTATCACCATCAGACAGGGTTGGACCGGGGAGCTGTTTTTT.

This clonotype was counted ten times or more. The CDR3 region has the DNA TGTGCCACCCAGTTTTGGGGGGTGATGAACACTGAAGCTTTCTTT. Translating it yields CATQFWGVMNTEAFF. This chain uses TRBV28 with TRBJ1-1; D might be TRBD1 (5 bases). The CDR3 is made up of 15 amino acids. V shed 10 bases and J shed 0 bases, with 18 bases lying between them. Germline V lookup: CDR1 MDHEN, CDR2 SYDVKM.

This clonotype was observed many times. The genes are TRBV28 and TRBJ2-7; 9 bases agree with TRBD1. V gave up 6 bases and J gave up 2 bases; unmatched junction bases: 5. CDR3 length: 14 amino acids. The germline V gene encodes CDR1 MDHEN and CDR2 SYDVKM. CDR3 sequence: CASRLQGATYEQYF. DNA for the CDR3: TGTGCCAGCAGATTACAGGGGGCGACCTACGAGCAGTACTTC.

The table lists this clonotype with many counts. The CDR3 sequence is CASSFSGTGNQPQHF. The CDR3 DNA sequence: TGTGCCAGCAGTTTTAGCGGGACAGGGAATCAGCCCCAGCATTTT. This rearrangement joins TRBV6-5 to TRBJ1-5, with 9 positions matching TRBD1. The CDR3 has 15 residues. Germline V gives CDR1 MNHEY, CDR2 SVGAGI. V shed 4 bases, J shed 4 bases, and the junction held 5 bases outside the gene matches.

This clonotype has at least ten counts. The CDR3 spells CASSQDTANPYNEQFF. CDR3 coding DNA: TGCGCCAGCAGCCAAGATACTGCAAATCCCTACAATGAGCAGTTCTTC. This sequence joins TRBV4-1 and TRBJ2-1; D not certain. CDR3 length equals 16 residues. V shed 0 bases and J shed 2 bases, with 11 bases lying between them. Germline assignment: CDR1 MGHRA and CDR2 YSYEKL.

This clonotype was detected many times. This chain uses TRBV20-1 with TRBJ2-1; tentative D call: TRBD2 (7 bases). Trimming removed 1 base from V and 6 bases from J, with 13 bases in between. The CDR3 length is 14 residues. Germline CDR1 DFQATT, CDR2 SNEGSKA (reference sequence). The DNA of the CDR3 is TGCAGTGCTAGAGGGGGGGGCCGCGGCAATGAGCAGTTCTTC. Residues: CSARGGGRGNEQFF.

This clonotype was counted many times. The V call is TRBV21-1, the J call TRBJ2-7; the table calls TRBD1, which could not be checked here. TRBV21-1 is described as a pseudogene. This CDR3 has 15 residues. The CDR3 sequence: CASSKTGGSDYEQYF. As DNA, the CDR3 is TGTGCCAGCAGCAAAACAGGGGGCTCGGATTACGAGCAGTACTTC.